This T cell receptor beta chain was sequenced in a study of T cell clonality in common variable immunodeficiency. Of note for this clone: Its target is unknown.

The data were produced by immunoSEQ multiplex PCR, yet TCRdb's version contains in-frame clones alone and is incomplete. This sample comprises 25,000 or so clones, none seen once only. The study's findings and limits: Compared with healthy controls, CVID subjects showed increased TCRbeta clonality, mostly in about a third. Fewer deletions and N-nucleotide insertions were reportedly seen in common variable immunodeficiency TCR beta sequences.

Material: peripheral blood mononuclear cells. The receptor's source is a human donor with common variable immunodeficiency.

Incomplete CDR3 DNA: TGTGCCTGGAGTGTAGGAGGGGCCTCCATCGAG. Amino acid sequence: CAWSVGGASIE. The entire CDR3 reads CAWSVGGASIEQYF. The V gene is TRBV30, the J gene TRBJ2-7, with a weak D call TRBD2 (6 bases). The read ends 3 residues shy of where the CDR3 ends; the end is completed using the germline J gene. Germline V lookup: CDR1 GTSNPN, CDR2 SVGIG (reference sequence). Trimming took off 0 bases at V and 6 bases at J, with 15 bases between the two ends. This CDR3 comprises 14 residues.